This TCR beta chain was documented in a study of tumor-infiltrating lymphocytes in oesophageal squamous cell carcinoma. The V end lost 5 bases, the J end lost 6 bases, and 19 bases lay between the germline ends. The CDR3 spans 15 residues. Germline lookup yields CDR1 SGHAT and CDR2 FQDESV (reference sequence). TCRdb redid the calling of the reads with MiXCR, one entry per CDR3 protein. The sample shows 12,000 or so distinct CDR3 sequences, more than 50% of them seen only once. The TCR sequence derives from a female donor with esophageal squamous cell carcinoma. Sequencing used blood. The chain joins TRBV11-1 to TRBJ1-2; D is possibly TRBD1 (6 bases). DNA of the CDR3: TGTGCCAGCAGCCGGACCATGGGGGGGCAACATGGCTACACCTTC. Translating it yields CASSRTMGGQHGYTF.